A single sample gave rise to the 14 T cell receptor beta chains below, sequenced in a study of T-cell memory formation after mild COVID-19 (dated by TCRdb to 2020 to 2022). Library creation used 5' RACE. Sequencing was performed on an Illumina NovaSeq 6000. Using fastp trimming at Q25 and MiXCR clonotype assembly, TCRdb reanalyzed the public sequencing data and kept in-frame beta chains. Each record represents a unique CDR3 protein, reported with the most common genes and DNA among its rows. The sample has about 340,000 distinct CDR3 sequences on record, 14% of them singletons. The ten largest account for about 22% of the sample. What was sequenced was PBMCs or a T cell subset sorted from them (not recorded which). These receptors all stem from a young man who had mild COVID-19 (a few samples of this study predate the infection). The sample titles of this study are shuffled in the database, so cell type and time point are left out; the donor was told from shared clones.

This chain links TRBV5-1 with TRBJ2-1, with 9 positions matching TRBD1. Germline V gene sequence: CDR1 SGHRS, CDR2 YFSETQ. This CDR3 has 13 amino acids. V was pared by 8 bases and J by 7 bases, with 7 bases of the junction left unmatched. CDR3: CASGTGQGNEQFF. CDR3 DNA sequence: TGCGCCAGTGGGACAGGGCAGGGTAATGAGCAGTTCTTC. Looking up the rest from reference TRBV5-1 and TRBJ2-1 gives the full variable domain: KAGVTQTPRYLIKTRGQQVTLSCSPISGHRSVSWYQQTPGQGLQFLFEYFSETQRNKGNFPGRFSGRQFSNSRSEMNVSTLELGDSALYLCASGTGQGNEQFFGPGTRLTVL.

V gene TRBV4-1 combines with J gene TRBJ1-1, with TRBD1 matching over 8 bases. Germline V gene lookup returns CDR1 MGHRA and CDR2 YSYEKL. V shed 5 bases, J shed 8 bases, and the junction held 13 bases outside the gene matches. This CDR3 spans 15 amino acids. CDR3 nucleotide sequence: TGCGCCAGCAGCATGAACCGGGACAGGAATCTCGAAGCTTTCTTT. The encoded protein is CASSMNRDRNLEAFF.

The chain has TRBV12-3 or TRBV12-4 and TRBJ2-1; 8 bases are shared with TRBD2. The CDR3 sequence is 14 residues long. V lost 3 bases and J lost 6; bases outside the gene matches: 4. The CDR3 sequence: CASSFRGGFNEQFF. The CDR3 DNA sequence: TGTGCCAGCAGTTTCCGGGGGGGCTTCAATGAGCAGTTCTTC.

A few counts support this clonotype. The chain couples TRBV10-3 to TRBJ2-1, with D maybe TRBD2 (6 bases). The CDR3 contains 14 residues. V was pared by 7 bases and J by 0 bases, with 10 bases between. CDR1 is ENHRY and CDR2 is SYGVKD in the germline V gene. The CDR3 here is CAITGLPSYNEQFF. CDR3 nucleotide sequence: TGTGCCATCACTGGACTACCCTCCTACAATGAGCAGTTCTTC.

The sample holds a few counts of this clonotype. The V and J genes are TRBV5-1 and TRBJ2-1; D is unresolved. There are 16 residues in the CDR3. Trimming stripped 0 bases from V and 5 bases from J, with 15 bases between. CDR1 and CDR2 from the germline V gene are SGHRS and YFSETQ. The CDR3 sequence: CASSLGTLNFNNEQFF. The CDR3 nucleotides are TGCGCCAGCAGCTTGGGTACACTTAACTTTAACAATGAGCAGTTCTTC.

This clonotype turned up a few times. V usage is TRBV7-2 and J usage is TRBJ1-6, with no clear D. The germline CDR1 and CDR2 sequences are SGHTA and FQGNSA. Trimming removed 5 bases from V and 9 bases from J, with 17 bases in between. There are 15 residues in the CDR3. This chain's CDR3 is CASSPEGRAGSPLHF. The CDR3 DNA reads TGTGCCAGCAGCCCCGAGGGAAGGGCGGGTTCACCCCTCCACTTT. Drawing the rest from reference TRBV7-2 and TRBJ1-6, the complete variable domain is GAGVSQSPSNKVTEKGKDVELRCDPISGHTALYWYRQSLGQGLEFLIYFQGNSAPDKSGLPSDRFSAERTGGSVSTLTIQRTQQEDSAVYLCASSPEGRAGSPLHFGNGTRLTVT.

The chain uses TRBV24-1 and TRBJ1-5; D is unclear. V gave up 0 bases and J gave up 7 bases, with 9 bases separating them. The germline gives CDR1 KGHDR, CDR2 SFDVKD. The CDR3 has 14 amino acids. The CDR3 reads CATSDLGSGQPQHF. The CDR3 DNA is TGTGCCACCAGTGATTTGGGGTCGGGACAGCCCCAGCATTTT.

The rearrangement uses TRBV20-1 and TRBJ2-7; D ambiguous. Trimming removed 2 bases at V and 7 bases at J, with 15 bases between. From germline, CDR1 is DFQATT and CDR2 SNEGSKA (reference sequence). The CDR3 is 13 residues long. CDR3 nucleotide sequence: TGCAGTGCTAGACCCACGTTGGGTTTTGAGCAGTACTTC. Its protein is CSARPTLGFEQYF.

This chain connects TRBV7-9 to TRBJ1-1; D uncertain. The CDR3 has 15 amino acids. V was pared by 6 bases and J by 3 bases, with 17 bases between. The V gene's germline CDR1 is SEHNR and CDR2 FQNEAQ (reference sequence). CDR3 protein: CASRPKPRLHTEAFF. The CDR3 nucleotides are TGTGCCAGCAGACCCAAACCCCGGCTACACACTGAAGCTTTCTTT.

This clonotype was counted many times. The CDR3 DNA reads TGTGCCAGTAGTAAGACTAGCGGGGCCCCAGTGGCCCAGTACTTC. As protein: CASSKTSGAPVAQYF. The rearrangement uses TRBV19 and TRBJ2-5; 11 bases are shared with TRBD2. The V and J ends lost 4 bases and 9 bases, in that order; junction bases with no gene match: 10. The CDR3 consists of 15 residues. Germline V lookup: CDR1 LNHDA, CDR2 SQIVND (reference sequence).

This clonotype was detected many times. This chain joins TRBV4-3 and TRBJ2-1; 10 nucleotides agree with TRBD2. CDR3 size: 16 residues. Germline V gene sequence: CDR1 LGHNA, CDR2 YSLEER. With V trimmed by 0 bases and J by 4 bases, 3 bases remained unmatched. CDR3 loop: CASSQESSGGYNEQFF. In DNA, the CDR3 is TGCGCCAGCAGCCAAGAGAGTAGCGGGGGGTACAATGAGCAGTTCTTC.

This clonotype occurred a few times. The V gene is TRBV5-1, the J gene TRBJ2-7; TRBD1 matches 7 bases. The germline V gene encodes CDR1 SGHRS and CDR2 YFSETQ. The CDR3 length is 15 residues. The V and J ends lost 1 base and 5 bases, in that order; junction bases with no gene match: 9. In DNA form, the CDR3 reads TGCGCCAGCAGCTTGTTACCTACAGGGGTTGACGAGCAGTACTTC. Its protein is CASSLLPTGVDEQYF.

This chain uses TRBV2 with TRBJ1-5; no clear D. V lost 5 bases and J 0 bases, leaving 14 bases between the germline ends. The length of the CDR3 is 16 residues. From germline, CDR1 is SNHLY and CDR2 FYNNEI. The chain's CDR3 is CASSYAAAYSNQPQHF. CDR3 coding DNA: TGTGCCAGCAGTTACGCTGCGGCGTATAGCAATCAGCCCCAGCATTTT.

There are many counts of this clonotype. The rearrangement joins TRBV7-8 to TRBJ1-5, with a weak D call TRBD1 (6 bases). The CDR3 loop spans 15 amino acids. V was trimmed by 5 bases and J by 6 bases, leaving 17 bases between them. CDR1 is SGHVS and CDR2 is FQNEAQ in the germline V gene. The CDR3 here is CASSDTGRAAQPQHF. CDR3 nucleotide sequence: TGTGCCAGCAGCGATACAGGGAGGGCGGCTCAGCCCCAGCATTTT.